This is a list of T cell receptor beta chains from one sample in a study of T cells in Graves' hyperthyroidism and ophthalmopathy. TCRdb re-called the multiplex PCR reads with MiXCR, one entry per CDR3 protein. Among roughly 500,000 distinct CDR3 sequences listed, more than 11% were seen once. Sequenced input: blood. The receptors were sampled from a woman aged 25 to 39 with Graves' hyperthyroidism that later progressed to Graves' ophthalmopathy. The CDR3 runs from the conserved cysteine through the conserved F or W. A D gene is named only where the DNA matches it firmly. Clone size is shown for a subset of rows, as once, few, many or a class of expanded clone.

j_call: TRBJ1-1
d_call: NA
v_call: TRBV5-6
clone_size: many
cdr3_aa: CASSLPENTEAFF
cdr3_nt: TGTGCCAGCAGCCTCCCAGAGAACACTGAAGCTTTCTTT

j_call: TRBJ1-1
d_call: NA
v_call: TRBV28
clone_size: many
cdr3_aa: CASSRVYTEAFF
cdr3_nt: TGTGCCAGCAGTCGGGTGTACACTGAAGCTTTCTTT

j_call: TRBJ2-7
d_call: NA
v_call: TRBV28
clone_size: many
cdr3_aa: CASSFGRYEQYF
cdr3_nt: TGTGCCAGCAGTTTCGGCAGGTACGAGCAGTACTTC

j_call: TRBJ2-6
d_call: NA
v_call: TRBV24-1
clone_size: many
cdr3_aa: CATSGAGAGANVLTF
cdr3_nt: TGTGCCACCAGTGGTGCCGGGGCCGGGGCCAACGTCCTGACTTTC

j_call: TRBJ1-2
d_call: NA
v_call: TRBV7-2
clone_size: few
cdr3_aa: CASSLNLANYGYTF
cdr3_nt: TGTGCCAGCAGCCTAAACCTAGCTAACTATGGCTACACCTTC

j_call: TRBJ1-6
d_call: NA
v_call: TRBV12-3/TRBV12-4
clone_size: many
cdr3_aa: CARQWAGAYNSPLHF
cdr3_nt: TGTGCCAGGCAGTGGGCAGGGGCTTATAATTCACCCCTCCACTTT

j_call: TRBJ2-7
d_call: NA
v_call: TRBV7-9
clone_size: many
cdr3_aa: CASSSTVGREQYF
cdr3_nt: TGTGCCAGCAGCTCTACAGTCGGGCGCGAGCAGTACTTC

j_call: TRBJ2-1
d_call: TRBD2
v_call: TRBV6-1
clone_size: many
cdr3_aa: CASRGLADPSYNEQFF
cdr3_nt: TGTGCCAGCAGGGGACTAGCGGACCCCTCCTACAATGAGCAGTTCTTC

j_call: TRBJ1-1
d_call: NA
v_call: TRBV3-1
clone_size: NA
cdr3_aa: CASSQEGRGTETFF
cdr3_nt: TGTGCCAGCAGCCAAGAGGGGCGGGGCACTGAAACTTTCTTT

j_call: TRBJ2-1
d_call: NA
v_call: TRBV2
clone_size: many
cdr3_aa: CASSERSSSYNEQFF
cdr3_nt: TGTGCCAGCAGTGAGCGGTCGAGCTCCTACAATGAGCAGTTCTTC

j_call: TRBJ1-6
d_call: NA
v_call: TRBV28
clone_size: many
cdr3_aa: CASSSPMTSSPSSYNSPLHF
cdr3_nt: TGTGCCAGCAGTTCTCCGATGACTTCCTCGCCGAGCTCCTATAATTCACCCCTCCACTTT

j_call: TRBJ2-3
d_call: NA
v_call: TRBV18
clone_size: many
cdr3_aa: CASSPTGFTDTQYF
cdr3_nt: TGTGCCAGCTCACCAACCGGTTTCACAGATACGCAGTATTTT

j_call: TRBJ1-2
d_call: NA
v_call: TRBV29-1
clone_size: few
cdr3_aa: CSVGFGYTF
cdr3_nt: TGCAGCGTTGGTTTTGGCTACACCTTC

j_call: TRBJ1-4
d_call: NA
v_call: TRBV29-1
clone_size: many
cdr3_aa: CSVVGSDEKLFF
cdr3_nt: TGCAGCGTGGTCGGTAGCGACGAAAAACTGTTTTTT

j_call: TRBJ1-6
d_call: TRBD1
v_call: TRBV2
clone_size: many
cdr3_aa: CASSYRQGRTPLHF
cdr3_nt: TGTGCCAGCAGCTACAGACAGGGGAGGACACCCCTCCACTTT

j_call: TRBJ2-7
d_call: NA
v_call: TRBV2
clone_size: many
cdr3_aa: CASSKDYEQYF
cdr3_nt: TGTGCCAGCAGTAAAGACTACGAGCAGTACTTC

j_call: TRBJ2-7
d_call: NA
v_call: TRBV27
clone_size: many
cdr3_aa: CASSSQDRAYEQYF
cdr3_nt: TGTGCCAGCAGTTCGCAGGATCGCGCCTACGAGCAGTACTTC

j_call: TRBJ2-7
d_call: NA
v_call: TRBV6-1
clone_size: many
cdr3_aa: CASSITGRPSYEQYF
cdr3_nt: TGTGCCAGCAGTATTACAGGACGCCCATCCTACGAGCAGTACTTC

j_call: TRBJ2-7
d_call: NA
v_call: TRBV4-3
clone_size: NA
cdr3_aa: CASSQGTGSLGEQYF
cdr3_nt: TGCGCCAGCAGCCAGGGTACAGGGAGTTTAGGCGAGCAGTACTTC

j_call: TRBJ2-1
d_call: TRBD1
v_call: TRBV25-1
clone_size: many
cdr3_aa: CASIWDRADEQFF
cdr3_nt: TGTGCCAGCATTTGGGACAGGGCGGATGAGCAGTTCTTC

j_call: TRBJ1-5
d_call: NA
v_call: TRBV7-2
clone_size: few
cdr3_aa: CASSASNSGNQPQHF
cdr3_nt: TGTGCCAGCAGCGCCTCAAATTCGGGCAATCAGCCCCAGCATTTT

j_call: TRBJ1-2
d_call: NA
v_call: TRBV10-3
clone_size: few
cdr3_aa: CAISGGSAVPNYGYTF
cdr3_nt: TGTGCCATCAGTGGAGGATCGGCAGTTCCTAACTATGGCTACACCTTC

j_call: TRBJ2-4
d_call: NA
v_call: TRBV12-5
clone_size: few
cdr3_aa: CASGLWGGMGAKNIQYF
cdr3_nt: TGTGCTAGTGGTTTGTGGGGCGGGATGGGCGCCAAAAACATTCAGTACTTC

j_call: TRBJ2-2
d_call: NA
v_call: TRBV6-1
clone_size: few
cdr3_aa: CASTPKRERTGELFF
cdr3_nt: TGTGCCAGCACTCCGAAACGGGAGAGGACCGGGGAGCTGTTTTTT

j_call: TRBJ1-2
d_call: TRBD1
v_call: TRBV18
clone_size: NA
cdr3_aa: CASSPTTGTYGYTF
cdr3_nt: TGTGCCAGCTCCCCAACGACAGGGACATATGGCTACACCTTC

j_call: TRBJ2-2
d_call: TRBD1
v_call: TRBV12-3/TRBV12-4
clone_size: few
cdr3_aa: CATRDRNTGELFF
cdr3_nt: TGTGCCACCCGGGACAGAAACACCGGGGAGCTGTTTTTT

j_call: TRBJ2-7
d_call: TRBD2
v_call: TRBV28
clone_size: many
cdr3_aa: CASTLMTSGDYEQYF
cdr3_nt: TGTGCCAGCACCCTGATGACTAGCGGTGACTACGAGCAGTACTTC

j_call: TRBJ1-1
d_call: TRBD1
v_call: TRBV19
clone_size: NA
cdr3_aa: CASGDRRYPEAFF
cdr3_nt: TGTGCCAGTGGGGACAGGCGGTACCCTGAAGCTTTCTTT

j_call: TRBJ1-2
d_call: NA
v_call: TRBV20-1
clone_size: NA
cdr3_aa: CSVMGQWYGYTF
cdr3_nt: TGCAGTGTGATGGGGCAGTGGTATGGCTACACCTTC

j_call: TRBJ2-2
d_call: NA
v_call: TRBV29-1
clone_size: NA
cdr3_aa: CSGGERGELFF
cdr3_nt: TGCAGCGGGGGGGAGAGGGGGGAGCTGTTTTTT

j_call: TRBJ2-7
d_call: NA
v_call: TRBV6-1
clone_size: NA
cdr3_aa: CASSEDRLTYEQYF
cdr3_nt: TGTGCCAGCAGTGAAGATCGCTTAACCTACGAGCAGTACTTC

j_call: TRBJ1-2
d_call: TRBD1
v_call: TRBV3-1
clone_size: many
cdr3_aa: CASSQESLDRGYGYTF
cdr3_nt: TGTGCCAGCAGCCAAGAATCCCTGGACAGGGGCTATGGCTACACCTTC

j_call: TRBJ2-1
d_call: TRBD2
v_call: TRBV29-1
clone_size: few
cdr3_aa: CSARSGRNNEQFF
cdr3_nt: TGCAGCGCCCGCAGCGGGAGAAACAATGAGCAGTTCTTC

j_call: TRBJ2-3
d_call: TRBD2
v_call: TRBV6-4
clone_size: few
cdr3_aa: CASSELSGRTDTQYF
cdr3_nt: TGTGCCAGCAGTGAACTTAGCGGGAGGACAGATACGCAGTATTTT

j_call: TRBJ2-7
d_call: NA
v_call: TRBV5-8
clone_size: few
cdr3_aa: CASSLTPSVYEQYF
cdr3_nt: TGTGCCAGCAGCTTGACCCCTAGCGTGTACGAGCAGTACTTC

j_call: TRBJ2-7
d_call: NA
v_call: TRBV4-2
clone_size: NA
cdr3_aa: CASSQVSPLFAEQYF
cdr3_nt: TGTGCCAGCAGCCAAGTCTCACCCCTCTTCGCCGAGCAGTACTTC

j_call: TRBJ2-3
d_call: NA
v_call: TRBV12-3/TRBV12-4
clone_size: many
cdr3_aa: CASSYPGASTDTQYF
cdr3_nt: TGTGCCAGCAGTTACCCGGGGGCAAGCACAGATACGCAGTATTTT

j_call: TRBJ1-5
d_call: TRBD1
v_call: TRBV12-3/TRBV12-4
clone_size: NA
cdr3_aa: CASSRQGVNQPQHF
cdr3_nt: TGTGCCAGCAGTAGACAGGGGGTGAATCAGCCCCAGCATTTT

j_call: TRBJ1-1
d_call: TRBD1
v_call: TRBV6-1
clone_size: NA
cdr3_aa: CASSYRDSLTEAFF
cdr3_nt: TGTGCCAGCAGTTACAGGGACAGCCTCACTGAAGCTTTCTTT

j_call: TRBJ2-7
d_call: NA
v_call: TRBV12-3/TRBV12-4
clone_size: NA
cdr3_aa: CASSSPARGYYEQYF
cdr3_nt: TGTGCCAGCAGTTCCCCTGCGAGGGGGTACTACGAGCAGTACTTC

j_call: TRBJ1-5
d_call: NA
v_call: TRBV27
clone_size: many
cdr3_aa: CASSFGGEQPQHF
cdr3_nt: TGTGCCAGCAGTTTTGGGGGAGAGCAGCCCCAGCATTTT

j_call: TRBJ2-5
d_call: TRBD2
v_call: TRBV12-3/TRBV12-4
clone_size: many
cdr3_aa: CASSLGGLAYKETQYF
cdr3_nt: TGTGCCAGCAGTTTAGGCGGACTAGCGTATAAAGAGACCCAGTACTTC

j_call: TRBJ1-2
d_call: NA
v_call: TRBV18
clone_size: NA
cdr3_aa: CASSVGDGSGYTF
cdr3_nt: TGTGCCAGCTCCGTGGGTGACGGCTCTGGCTACACCTTC

j_call: TRBJ2-7
d_call: NA
v_call: TRBV28
clone_size: many
cdr3_aa: CASSQPPGRSMTYEQYF
cdr3_nt: TGTGCCAGCAGTCAGCCCCCGGGACGGTCCATGACCTACGAGCAGTACTTC

j_call: TRBJ2-7
d_call: NA
v_call: TRBV3-1
clone_size: NA
cdr3_aa: CASVGIADEQYF
cdr3_nt: TGTGCCAGCGTCGGGATAGCCGACGAGCAGTACTTC

j_call: TRBJ1-2
d_call: NA
v_call: TRBV6-5
clone_size: many
cdr3_aa: CASSYDPQDLYGYTF
cdr3_nt: TGTGCCAGCAGTTACGACCCGCAGGACCTCTATGGCTACACCTTC